The 4 T cell receptor beta chains in this list originate from one sample, sequenced in a study of shared T cell receptors in the human thymus. TCRdb's table, derived via immunoSEQ multiplex PCR, lists solely in-frame clones and lacks some. The data contain 720,000 or so clones, approximately 83% of them singletons. These records were also assigned to another study, of human thymus T cells.

The source material was thymocytes. The receptor set was obtained from a girl younger than two with a congenital heart defect.

The chain uses TRBV6-5 and TRBJ2-7; 7 positions agree with TRBD1. Per germline, CDR1 MNHEY and CDR2 SVGAGI. This CDR3 region has 15 residues. Trimming removed 6 bases from V and 1 base from J; junction bases left unmatched: 9. CDR3 sequence reads: CASSPDRVGSYEQYF. For the CDR3, the DNA is TGTGCCAGCAGCCCTGACAGGGTAGGGTCCTACGAGCAGTACTTC.

V and J are TRBV9 and TRBJ2-7, with a weak D call TRBD2 (6 bases). The V and J ends lost 0 bases and 2 bases respectively, with 12 bases between them. The CDR3 is made up of 15 amino acids. The germline V gene encodes CDR1 SGDLS and CDR2 YYNGEE. CDR3 in amino acids: CASSVDWGVPYEQYF. The CDR3 DNA sequence: TGTGCCAGCAGCGTAGATTGGGGGGTTCCCTACGAGCAGTACTTC.

V gene TRBV10-3 combines with J gene TRBJ1-2; the D gene is possibly TRBD1 (6 bases). Trimming took 10 bases from V and 4 from J, leaving 16 bases between them. Germline CDR1 reads ENHRY; CDR2 reads SYGVKD. The length of the CDR3 is 13 residues. This CDR3 reads CASYAGAIYGYTF. The CDR3 DNA reads TGTGCCAGCTACGCGGGGGCAATCTATGGCTACACCTTC.

The chain combines TRBV29-1 with TRBJ2-4; D unclear. CDR3 length equals 11 residues. CDR1 and CDR2 from the germline V gene are SQVTM and ANQGSEA. Deletions cut 5 bases from V and 7 bases from J, with 9 bases between. The CDR3 here is CSVHLNNIQYF. The CDR3 coding sequence is TGCAGCGTTCACTTAAACAACATTCAGTACTTC.